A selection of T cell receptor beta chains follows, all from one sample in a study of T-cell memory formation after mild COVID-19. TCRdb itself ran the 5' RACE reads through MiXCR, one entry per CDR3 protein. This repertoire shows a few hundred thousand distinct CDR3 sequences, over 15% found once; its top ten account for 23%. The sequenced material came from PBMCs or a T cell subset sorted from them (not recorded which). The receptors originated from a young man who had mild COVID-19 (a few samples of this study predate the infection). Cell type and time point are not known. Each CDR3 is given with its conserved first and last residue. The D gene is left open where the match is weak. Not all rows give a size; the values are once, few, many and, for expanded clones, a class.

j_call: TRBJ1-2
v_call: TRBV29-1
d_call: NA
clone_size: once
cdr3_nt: TGCAGCGTTGGCAAGGACACCTATGGCTACACCTTC
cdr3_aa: CSVGKDTYGYTF

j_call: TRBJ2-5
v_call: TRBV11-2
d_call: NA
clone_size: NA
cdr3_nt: TGTGCCAGCAGCCCACTCCGGCCTGTAATAGAGACCCAGTACTTC
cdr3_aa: CASSPLRPVIETQYF

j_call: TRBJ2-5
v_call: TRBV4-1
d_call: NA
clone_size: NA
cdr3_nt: TGCGCCAGCAGCCGCATGACACGCCAAGAGACCCAGTACTTC
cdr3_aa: CASSRMTRQETQYF

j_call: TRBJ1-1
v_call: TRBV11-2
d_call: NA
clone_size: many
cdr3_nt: TGTGCCAGCAGCTTAGGGGGTTTGACTGAAGCTTTCTTT
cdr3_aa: CASSLGGLTEAFF

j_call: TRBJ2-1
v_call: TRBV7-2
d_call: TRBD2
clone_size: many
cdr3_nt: TGTGCCAGCAGCTTGGGGACTAGCTCCTACAATGAGCAGTTCTTC
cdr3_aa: CASSLGTSSYNEQFF

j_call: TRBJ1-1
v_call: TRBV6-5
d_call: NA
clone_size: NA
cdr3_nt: TGTGCCAGCAAACGTGGAAGGGTCCTCTCCCTACCGGTGACTGAAGCTTTCTTT
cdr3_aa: CASKRGRVLSLPVTEAFF

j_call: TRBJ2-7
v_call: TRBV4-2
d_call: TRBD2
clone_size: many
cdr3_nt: TGTGCCAGCAGCCAAGGGGGGGGGAGCTCCTACGAGCAGTACTTC
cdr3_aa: CASSQGGGSSYEQYF

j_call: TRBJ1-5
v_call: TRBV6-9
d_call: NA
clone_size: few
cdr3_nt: TGTGCCAGCAGGCTACAGGGTGCCAGGGGTCAGCCCCAGCATTTT
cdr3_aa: CASRLQGARGQPQHF

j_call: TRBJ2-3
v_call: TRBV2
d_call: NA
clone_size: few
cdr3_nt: TGTGCCAGTCAAACAAGGGCCCAAAATACGCAGTATTTT
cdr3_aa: CASQTRAQNTQYF

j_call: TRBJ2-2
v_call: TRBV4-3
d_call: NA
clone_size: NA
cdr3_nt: TGCGCCAGCAGCCAATGGACGGGGGAATACGGGGAGCTGTTTTTT
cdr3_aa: CASSQWTGEYGELFF

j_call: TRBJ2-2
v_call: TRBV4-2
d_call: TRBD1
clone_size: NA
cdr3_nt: TGTGCCAGCAGCCAGTCTCAGGGGACAGGCGTGCCCGGGGAGCTGTTTTTT
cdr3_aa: CASSQSQGTGVPGELFF

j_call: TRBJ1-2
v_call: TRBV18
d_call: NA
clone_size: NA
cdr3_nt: TGTGCCAGCTCACTGGATGGGAGCGGCTACACCTTC
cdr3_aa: CASSLDGSGYTF

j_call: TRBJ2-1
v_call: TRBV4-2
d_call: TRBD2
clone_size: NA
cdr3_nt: TGTGCCAGCAGCCCCAGGACTAGCGGGGGGGCCCCTCGAAATGAGCAGTTCTTC
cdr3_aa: CASSPRTSGGAPRNEQFF

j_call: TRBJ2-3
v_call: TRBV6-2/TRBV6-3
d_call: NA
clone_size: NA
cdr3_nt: TGTGCCAGCAGTTACTCTCACCGGACTAGCACAGATACGCAGTATTTT
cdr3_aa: CASSYSHRTSTDTQYF

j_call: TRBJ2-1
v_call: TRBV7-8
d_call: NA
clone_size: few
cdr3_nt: TGTGCCTGGTCCTACAATGAGCAGTTCTTC
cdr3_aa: CAWSYNEQFF

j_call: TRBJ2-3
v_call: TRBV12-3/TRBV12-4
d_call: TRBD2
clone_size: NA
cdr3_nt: TGTGCCAGCAGACTAGCGGCGGGGCCAGATACGCAGTATTTT
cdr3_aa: CASRLAAGPDTQYF

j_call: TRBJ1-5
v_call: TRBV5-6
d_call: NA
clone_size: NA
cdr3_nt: TGTGCCAGCAGCGACAGAATGTATAGCAATCAGCCCCAGCATTTT
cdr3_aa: CASSDRMYSNQPQHF

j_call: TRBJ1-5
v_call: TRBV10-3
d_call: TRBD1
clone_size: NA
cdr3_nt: TGTGCCATGTCAGGGGGCGAGGGTCAGCCCCAGCATTTT
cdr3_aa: CAMSGGEGQPQHF

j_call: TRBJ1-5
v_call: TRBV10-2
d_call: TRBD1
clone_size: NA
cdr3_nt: TGCGCCAGCAGTGGATATAACTTTAGAGGGACAGGGAGGAATCAGCCCCAGCATTTT
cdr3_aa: CASSGYNFRGTGRNQPQHF

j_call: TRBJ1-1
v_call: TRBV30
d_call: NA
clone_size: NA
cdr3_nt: TGTGCCTGGAGAGTCGGGCAGGGGAACACTGAAGCTTTCTTT
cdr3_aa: CAWRVGQGNTEAFF

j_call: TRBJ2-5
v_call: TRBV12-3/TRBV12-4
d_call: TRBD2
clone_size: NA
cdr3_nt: TGTGCCAGCAGTTTCGGGTTAGCGGGGGGTTGGGAGACCCAGTACTTC
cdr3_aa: CASSFGLAGGWETQYF

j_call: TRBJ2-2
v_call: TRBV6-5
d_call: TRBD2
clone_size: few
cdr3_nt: TGTGCCAGCAGTTACACCGGAAGCGGGGGGGTTGGCGGGGAGCTGTTTTTT
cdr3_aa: CASSYTGSGGVGGELFF